This T cell receptor (beta chain) appears in the sequencing data of a study of blood T cell repertoires in COVID-19. Across the whole study: Samples came from the United States, Italy and Spain, spanning acute and convalescent COVID-19. T cells, B-cell-depleted T cells, or PBMCs provided the cDNA or gDNA that served as material.

This clone was recorded once. The CDR3 runs 13 residues. Trimming shortened V by 7 bases and J by 4 bases, and 10 bases separated the two germline ends. Authors' data handling: From reference gene primer amplification, estimates of nucleated cell counts were derived. The protocol was immunoSEQ multiplex PCR, while the TCRdb copy is restricted to in-frame clones and leaves out a portion. V, J and clone size are taken as reported in that table, and D and trimming were inferred from the DNA itself. The data hold over 70,000 clones, with around 90% observed a single time. The sequenced sample was peripheral blood. The V and J genes are TRBV12-3 or TRBV12-4 and TRBJ2-2; D is unresolved. This clonotype originated in an elderly woman with active or convalescent COVID-19. CDR3 residues: CASKAGSTGELFF. CDR3 nucleotide sequence: TGTGCCAGCAAGGCAGGAAGCACCGGGGAGCTGTTTTTT.